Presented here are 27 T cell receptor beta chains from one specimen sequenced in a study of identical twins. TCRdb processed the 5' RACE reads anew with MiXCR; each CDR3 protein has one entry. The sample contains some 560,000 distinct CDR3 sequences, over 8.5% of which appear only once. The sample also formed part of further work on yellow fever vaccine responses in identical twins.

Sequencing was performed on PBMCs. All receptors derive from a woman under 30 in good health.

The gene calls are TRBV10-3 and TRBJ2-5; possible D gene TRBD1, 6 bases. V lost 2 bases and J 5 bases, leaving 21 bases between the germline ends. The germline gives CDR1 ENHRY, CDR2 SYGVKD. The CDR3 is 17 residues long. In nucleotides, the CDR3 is TGTGCCATCAGTGAGGTGGGACACCCCGTGCCTAGGGAGACCCAGTACTTC. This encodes CAISEVGHPVPRETQYF.

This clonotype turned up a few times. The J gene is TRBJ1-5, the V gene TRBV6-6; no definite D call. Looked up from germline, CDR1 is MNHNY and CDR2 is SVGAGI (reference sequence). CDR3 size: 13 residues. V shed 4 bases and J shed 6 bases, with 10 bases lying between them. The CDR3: CASSSLSGQPQHF. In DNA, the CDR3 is TGTGCCAGCAGTTCCTTAAGCGGTCAGCCCCAGCATTTT.

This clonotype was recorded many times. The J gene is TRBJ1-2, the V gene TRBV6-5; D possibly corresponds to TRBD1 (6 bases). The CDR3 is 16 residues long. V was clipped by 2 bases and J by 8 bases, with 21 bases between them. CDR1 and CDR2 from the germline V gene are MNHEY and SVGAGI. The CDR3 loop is CASSYDFLQGRGGYTF. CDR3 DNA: TGTGCCAGCAGTTACGATTTTTTACAGGGAAGGGGCGGCTACACCTTC.

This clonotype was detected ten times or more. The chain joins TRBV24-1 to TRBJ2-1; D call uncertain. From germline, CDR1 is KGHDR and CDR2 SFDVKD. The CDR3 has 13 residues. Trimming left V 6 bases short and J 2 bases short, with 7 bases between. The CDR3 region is CATSLGTYNEQFF. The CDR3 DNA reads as TGTGCCACCAGTCTTGGGACCTACAATGAGCAGTTCTTC.

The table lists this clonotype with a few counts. The CDR3 sequence is CASHNRGQLGAQYF. The CDR3 DNA reads as TGTGCCAGCCACAACAGGGGGCAGTTAGGGGCCCAGTACTTC. The chain has TRBV12-3 or TRBV12-4 and TRBJ2-5, with 9 nucleotides matching TRBD1. V dropped 8 bases and J dropped 9; count of bases not matched to a gene: 13. This CDR3 is 14 amino acids long.

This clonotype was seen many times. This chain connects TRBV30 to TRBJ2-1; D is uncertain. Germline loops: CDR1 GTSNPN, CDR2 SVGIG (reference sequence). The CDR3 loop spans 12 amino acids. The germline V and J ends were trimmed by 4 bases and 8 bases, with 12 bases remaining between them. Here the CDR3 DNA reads TGTGCCTGGATTGAGCCCCCCCATGAGCAGTTCTTC. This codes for CAWIEPPHEQFF.

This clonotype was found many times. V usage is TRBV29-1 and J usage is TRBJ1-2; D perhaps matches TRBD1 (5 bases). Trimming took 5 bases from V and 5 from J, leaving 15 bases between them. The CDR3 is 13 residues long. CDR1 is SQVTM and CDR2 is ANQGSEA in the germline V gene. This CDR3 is CSVPEQGSYGYTF. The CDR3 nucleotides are TGCAGCGTTCCCGAGCAGGGTTCATATGGCTACACCTTC.

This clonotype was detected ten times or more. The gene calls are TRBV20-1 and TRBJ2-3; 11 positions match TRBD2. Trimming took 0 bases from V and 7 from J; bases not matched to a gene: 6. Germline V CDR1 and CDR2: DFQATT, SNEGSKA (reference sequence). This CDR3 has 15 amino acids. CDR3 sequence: CSARDSGRAENTQYF. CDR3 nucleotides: TGCAGTGCTAGAGATAGCGGGAGGGCCGAAAATACGCAGTATTTT.

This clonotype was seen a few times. CDR3 sequence: CASSLTPSATAYEQYF. CDR3 bases: TGTGCCAGCAGCTTAACCCCTAGCGCCACCGCCTACGAGCAGTACTTC. The chain is built from TRBV7-2 and TRBJ2-7, with a tentative D call TRBD2 (6 bases). This CDR3 spans 16 amino acids. Germline lookup yields CDR1 SGHTA and CDR2 FQGNSA. Trimming left V 2 bases short and J 2 bases short, with 16 bases between.

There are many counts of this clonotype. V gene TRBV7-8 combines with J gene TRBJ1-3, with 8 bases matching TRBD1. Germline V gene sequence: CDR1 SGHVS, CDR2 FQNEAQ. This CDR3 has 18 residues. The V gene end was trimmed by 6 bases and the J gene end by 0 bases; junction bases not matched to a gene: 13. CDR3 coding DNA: TGTGCCAGCAGTTTTACCAAGGGACAGGCCAACTCTGGAAACACCATATATTTT. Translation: CASSFTKGQANSGNTIYF.

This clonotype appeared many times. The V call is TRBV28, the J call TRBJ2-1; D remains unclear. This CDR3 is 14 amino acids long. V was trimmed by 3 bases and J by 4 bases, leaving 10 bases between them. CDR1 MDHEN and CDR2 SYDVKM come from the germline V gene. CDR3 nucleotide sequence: TGTGCCAGCAGTTTGGGCTATTCTTACAATGAGCAGTTCTTC. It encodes CASSLGYSYNEQFF.

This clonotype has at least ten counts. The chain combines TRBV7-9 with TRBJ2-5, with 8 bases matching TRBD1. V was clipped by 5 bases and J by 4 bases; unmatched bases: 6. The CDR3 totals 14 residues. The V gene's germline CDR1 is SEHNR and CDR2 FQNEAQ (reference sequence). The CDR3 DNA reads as TGTGCCAGCAGCCACGCCGGACAGGGAGAGACCCAGTACTTC. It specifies CASSHAGQGETQYF.

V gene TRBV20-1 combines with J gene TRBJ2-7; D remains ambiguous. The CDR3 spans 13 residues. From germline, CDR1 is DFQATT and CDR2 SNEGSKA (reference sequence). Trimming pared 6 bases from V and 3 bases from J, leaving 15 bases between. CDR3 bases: TGCAGTGCCAAGGAAGGGCTGAACTACGAGCAGTACTTC. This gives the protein CSAKEGLNYEQYF.

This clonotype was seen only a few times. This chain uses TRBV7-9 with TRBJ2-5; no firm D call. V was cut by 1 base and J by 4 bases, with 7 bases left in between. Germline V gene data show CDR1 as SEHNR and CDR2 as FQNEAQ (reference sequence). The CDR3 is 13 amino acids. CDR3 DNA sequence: TGTGCCAGCAGCTTAGTACCCCCAGAGACCCAGTACTTC. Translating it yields CASSLVPPETQYF.

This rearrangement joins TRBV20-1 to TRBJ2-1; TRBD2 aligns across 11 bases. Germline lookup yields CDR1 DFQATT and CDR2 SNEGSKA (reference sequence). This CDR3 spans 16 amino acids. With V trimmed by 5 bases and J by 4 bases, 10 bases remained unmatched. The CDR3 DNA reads TGCAGTGCTCAACTGATGACTAGCGGGACTTACAATGAGCAGTTCTTC. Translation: CSAQLMTSGTYNEQFF.

CDR3 sequence: CASSYPTRAGVGAKNIQYF. The CDR3 DNA reads as TGTGCCAGCAGTTACCCCACCAGGGCAGGGGTCGGGGCCAAAAACATTCAGTACTTC. This chain links TRBV6-2 or TRBV6-3 with TRBJ2-4; tentatively, D is TRBD1 (6 bases). The germline CDR1 and CDR2 sequences are MNHEY and SVGEGT. V lost 2 bases, J lost 1 base, and 21 bases lay in between. There are 19 residues in the CDR3.

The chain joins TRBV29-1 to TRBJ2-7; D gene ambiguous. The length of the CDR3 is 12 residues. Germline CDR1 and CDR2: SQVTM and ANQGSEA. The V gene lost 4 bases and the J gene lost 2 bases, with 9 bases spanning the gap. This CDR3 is CSVGTDTYEQYF. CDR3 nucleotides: TGCAGCGTTGGGACCGATACCTACGAGCAGTACTTC.

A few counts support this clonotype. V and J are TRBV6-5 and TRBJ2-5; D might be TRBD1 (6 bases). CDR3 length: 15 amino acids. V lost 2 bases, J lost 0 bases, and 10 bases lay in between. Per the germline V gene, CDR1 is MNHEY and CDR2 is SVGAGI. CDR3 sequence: CASSYQGQHQETQYF. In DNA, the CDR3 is TGTGCCAGCAGTTACCAAGGACAGCACCAAGAGACCCAGTACTTC.

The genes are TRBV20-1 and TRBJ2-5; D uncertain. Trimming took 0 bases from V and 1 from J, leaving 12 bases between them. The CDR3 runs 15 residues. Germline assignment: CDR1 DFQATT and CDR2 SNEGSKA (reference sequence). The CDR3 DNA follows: TGCAGTGCTAGAGATAGCACTGATCCCCAAGAGACCCAGTACTTC. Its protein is CSARDSTDPQETQYF.

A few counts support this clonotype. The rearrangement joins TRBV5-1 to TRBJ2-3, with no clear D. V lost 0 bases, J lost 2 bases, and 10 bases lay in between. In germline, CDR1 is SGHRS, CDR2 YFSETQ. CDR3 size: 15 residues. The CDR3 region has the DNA TGCGCCAGCAGCTTGGACTGGACGGACACAGATACGCAGTATTTT. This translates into CASSLDWTDTDTQYF.

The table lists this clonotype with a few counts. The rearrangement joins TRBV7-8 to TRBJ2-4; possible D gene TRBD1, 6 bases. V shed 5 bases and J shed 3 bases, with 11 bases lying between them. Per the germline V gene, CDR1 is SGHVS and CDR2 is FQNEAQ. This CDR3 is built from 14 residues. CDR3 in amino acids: CASSKQGGKNIQYF. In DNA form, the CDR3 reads TGTGCCAGCAGCAAACAGGGCGGCAAAAACATTCAGTACTTC.

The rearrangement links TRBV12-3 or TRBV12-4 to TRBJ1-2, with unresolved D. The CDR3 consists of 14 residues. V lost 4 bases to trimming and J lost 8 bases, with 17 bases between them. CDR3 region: CASSSTIPKKGYTF. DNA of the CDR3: TGTGCCAGCAGTTCTACAATTCCTAAGAAGGGCTACACCTTC.

The CDR3 loop reads CAWSPGGKGSNEQFF. CDR3 in DNA: TGTGCCTGGAGTCCAGGGGGGAAAGGTAGCAATGAGCAGTTCTTC. The V call is TRBV30, the J call TRBJ2-1, with a possible D match to TRBD1 (7 bases). V dropped 2 bases and J dropped 6 bases, with 17 bases sitting between them. The CDR3 is 15 residues long. Germline assignment: CDR1 GTSNPN and CDR2 SVGIG (reference sequence).

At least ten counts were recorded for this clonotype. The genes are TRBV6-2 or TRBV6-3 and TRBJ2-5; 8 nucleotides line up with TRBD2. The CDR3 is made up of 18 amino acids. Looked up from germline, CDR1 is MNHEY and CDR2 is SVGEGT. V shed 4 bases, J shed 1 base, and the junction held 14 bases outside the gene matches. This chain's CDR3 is CASSWLFRSGSSQETQYF. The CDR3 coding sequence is TGTGCCAGCAGTTGGCTATTTAGGAGCGGGAGCTCCCAAGAGACCCAGTACTTC.

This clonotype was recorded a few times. In nucleotides, the CDR3 is TGCAGTGCTAGGCCCCAGAGGGACGGGGAGACCCAGTACTTC. Its translation: CSARPQRDGETQYF. The chain links TRBV20-1 to TRBJ2-5, with D possibly called TRBD1 or TRBD2 (5 bases each). The V gene's germline CDR1 is DFQATT and CDR2 SNEGSKA (reference sequence). The length of the CDR3 is 14 residues. V was shortened by 3 bases and J by 5 bases, with 16 bases between the two germline ends.

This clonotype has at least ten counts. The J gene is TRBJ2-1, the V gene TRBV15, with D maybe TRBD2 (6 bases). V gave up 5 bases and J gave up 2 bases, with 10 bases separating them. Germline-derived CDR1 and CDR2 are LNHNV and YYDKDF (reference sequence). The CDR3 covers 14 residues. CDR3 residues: CATSDGEAYNEQFF. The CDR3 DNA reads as TGTGCCACCAGCGACGGGGAGGCCTACAATGAGCAGTTCTTC. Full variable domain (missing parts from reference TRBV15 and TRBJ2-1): DAMVIQNPRYQVTQFGKPVTLSCSQTLNHNVMYWYQQKSSQAPKLLFHYYDKDFNNEADTPDNFQSRRPNTSFCFLDIRSPGLGDTAMYLCATSDGEAYNEQFFGPGTRLTVL.

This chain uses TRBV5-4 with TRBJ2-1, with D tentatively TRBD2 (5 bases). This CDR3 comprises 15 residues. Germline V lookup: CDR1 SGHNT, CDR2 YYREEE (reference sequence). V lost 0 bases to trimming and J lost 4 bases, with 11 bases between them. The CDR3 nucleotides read TGTGCCAGCAGCTTGGGTGAAGCGGCTTACAATGAGCAGTTCTTC. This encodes CASSLGEAAYNEQFF.